This T cell receptor (beta chain) came from a study of human T cells and chemical hapten exposure. At the level of the study: Small pooled library volume differences chiefly drove per-sample TCR yield variation.

Time point specified: healthy volunteer bleed at 6 weeks. Total RNA was extracted from unfractionated whole blood. TCRdb ran MiXCR on the RACE reads and lists one entry per CDR3 protein. This table has tens of thousands of distinct CDR3 sequences, 3.7% appearing once. This clonotype was picked up many times. Sample: whole blood. The sequence came from a human donor in good health. Some clones in this sample may be carry-over from other donors' samples.

CDR3 sequence: CASSDRSGYTF. The CDR3 coding sequence is TGTGCCAGCAGTGATCGGTCTGGCTACACCTTC. The rearrangement joins TRBV25-1 to TRBJ1-2; D is unclear. Germline lookup yields CDR1 MGHDK and CDR2 SYGVNS. The V gene lost 3 bases and the J gene lost 7 bases, with 6 bases spanning the gap. CDR3 length equals 11 residues.